This TCR beta chain is drawn from a study of blood T cell repertoires in COVID-19. Study-wide background: Samples representing acute and convalescent COVID-19 were sourced from the United States, Italy and Spain. Nucleic acid was either cDNA or gDNA, and it came from T cells, B-cell-depleted T cells, or PBMCs.

Trimming at V came to 1 base and at J to 1 base, leaving 3 bases not matched to a gene. This CDR3 comprises 15 residues. The germline V gene encodes CDR1 SGHAT and CDR2 FQNNGV. In the original workflow: Estimates of nucleated cell counts were drawn from the amplification of reference gene primers. Sequencing was performed with immunoSEQ multiplex PCR; in TCRdb, only in-frame clones are kept and a portion is missing. The D gene and trimming were derived from the DNA, and the V and J assignments and clone size from that table. The profile shows about 230,000 clones, around four fifths of them singletons.

This sequence originates from a man aged 80 or over with acute or convalescent COVID-19. Material for sequencing was peripheral blood. V gene TRBV11-2 combines with J gene TRBJ1-1; 7 bases match TRBD1. In nucleotides, the CDR3 is TGTGCCAGCAGCTTAGCCGGGACAGCGAACACTGAAGCTTTCTTT. Its translation is CASSLAGTANTEAFF.